This T cell receptor (beta chain) stems from a study of blood T cell repertoires in COVID-19. About the study: COVID-19 samples from acute and convalescent phases originated in the United States, Italy and Spain.

Clones were read by immunoSEQ multiplex PCR, and TCRdb kept only the in-frame ones, dropping some. In the table there are about 300,000 clones, approximately 89% of which are singletons. Participants reported their clinical history, and cohort assignment relied on those reports. This clonotype was sampled from a woman in her forties or fifties who had been exposed to COVID-19. Sequencing was done on a sample of PBMCs or T cells enriched from blood (not recorded which).

The CDR3 is CASSTLGNEQYF. The CDR3 DNA reads TGTGCCAGCAGCACCCTCGGGAACGAGCAGTACTTC. The J gene is TRBJ2-7, the V gene TRBV7-2, with D possibly TRBD2 on 5 matching bases. Trimming took off 5 bases at V and 5 bases at J, with 10 bases between the two ends. The germline gives CDR1 SGHTA, CDR2 FQGNSA. The CDR3 covers 12 residues.